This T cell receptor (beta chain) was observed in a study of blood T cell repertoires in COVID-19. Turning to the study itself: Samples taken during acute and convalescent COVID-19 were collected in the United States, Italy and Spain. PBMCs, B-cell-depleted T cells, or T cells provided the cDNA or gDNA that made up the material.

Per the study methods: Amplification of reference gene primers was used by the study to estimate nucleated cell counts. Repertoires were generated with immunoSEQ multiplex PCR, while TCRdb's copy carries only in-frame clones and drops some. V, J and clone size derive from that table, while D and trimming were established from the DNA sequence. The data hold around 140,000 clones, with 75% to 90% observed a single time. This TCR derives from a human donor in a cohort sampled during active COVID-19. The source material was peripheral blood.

The CDR3 spells CASSQVSGGGNTIYF. The CDR3 region has the DNA TGCGCCAGCAGCCAAGTCTCAGGGGGAGGAAACACCATATATTTT. The chain has TRBV4-3 and TRBJ1-3; TRBD1 matches at 7 bases. V was pared by 1 base and J by 4 bases, with 4 bases of the junction left unmatched. The CDR3 contains 15 residues. Germline CDR1 LGHNA, CDR2 YSLEER.